The rows below give T cell receptor beta chains drawn from one sample of a study of blood T cell repertoires in COVID-19. Produced via immunoSEQ multiplex PCR; TCRdb's table is partial and in-frame only. In the table there are some 190,000 clones, about four fifths of which are singletons. Sequencing was carried out using peripheral blood. The receptors were gathered from an older woman with active or convalescent COVID-19. Both conserved end residues are part of each CDR3. D genes are given only for firm matches. Some rows mark clone size as missing; the rest say once, few, many or name a class of expanded clone.

V,size,D,J,CDR3,DNA
TRBV4-1,-,TRBD2,TRBJ2-1,CASSQGASGLYNEQFF,TGCGCCAGCAGCCAAGGGGCTAGCGGGTTGTACAATGAGCAGTTCTTC
TRBV7-9,-,TRBD2,TRBJ2-1,CASSSHGGYNEQFF,TGTGCCAGCAGCTCCCACGGGGGGTACAATGAGCAGTTCTTC
TRBV28,-,TRBD1,TRBJ1-1,CASMGQGVFSPEAFF,TGTGCCAGCATGGGACAGGGCGTGTTTAGCCCTGAAGCTTTCTTT
TRBV27,-,-,TRBJ1-1,CASSLRGKAFF,TGTGCCAGCAGTTTAAGGGGGAAGGCTTTCTTT
TRBV6-4,once,-,TRBJ2-4,CASSALQGGIQYF,TGTGCCAGCAGTGCACTCCAGGGGGGCATTCAGTACTTC
TRBV11-3,-,-,TRBJ2-7,CASSLASSGYEQYF,TGTGCCAGCAGCTTAGCATCGTCGGGCTACGAGCAGTACTTC
TRBV4-2,-,TRBD2,TRBJ2-2,CASSPQRGSGSTNTGELFF,TGTGCCAGCAGCCCCCAGCGGGGTAGCGGGAGCACGAACACCGGGGAGCTGTTTTTT
TRBV7-2,-,TRBD2,TRBJ2-3,CASSRSGSSTDTQYF,TGTGCCAGCAGCCGTAGCGGGAGTAGCACAGATACGCAGTATTTT
TRBV5-1,once,TRBD2,TRBJ2-3,CASSLVLTGGRNTQYF,TGCGCCAGCAGCTTGGTGTTGACGGGGGGGAGGAATACGCAGTATTTT
TRBV28,-,-,TRBJ2-3,CASKLGLITDTQYF,TGTGCCAGCAAACTGGGACTTATCACAGATACGCAGTATTTT
TRBV25-1,few,-,TRBJ2-5,CASNWRETQYF,TGTGCCAGCAACTGGAGGGAGACCCAGTACTTC
TRBV7-6,once,-,TRBJ2-6,CASSPRVSGANVLTF,TGTGCCAGCAGCCCGAGAGTCTCTGGGGCCAACGTCCTGACTTTC
TRBV5-6,-,TRBD1,TRBJ2-3,CASSSSSRGLVDTQYF,TGTGCCAGCAGCTCCAGCTCCAGGGGGCTTGTAGATACGCAGTATTTT
TRBV7-9,-,-,TRBJ2-7,CASSSQGGSEQYF,TGTGCCAGCAGCTCACAGGGGGGGAGCGAGCAGTACTTC
TRBV6-5,few,TRBD2,TRBJ2-3,CASSSSGRAWDTQYF,TGTGCCAGCAGTTCTAGCGGGAGGGCCTGGGATACGCAGTATTTT
TRBV11-2,-,TRBD1,TRBJ2-5,CASSLVGGAGTGNAQYF,TGTGCCAGCAGCTTAGTTGGGGGAGCGGGGACAGGGAATGCCCAGTACTTC
TRBV18,-,TRBD1,TRBJ2-5,CASSIRGSGETQYF,TGTGCCAGCTCAATCAGGGGGAGCGGAGAGACCCAGTACTTC
TRBV5-4,-,-,TRBJ2-5,CASSLPPDQETQYF,TGTGCCAGCAGCTTGCCCCCGGACCAAGAGACCCAGTACTTC
TRBV6-2/TRBV6-3,-,-,TRBJ1-3,CASSLIPGFSGNTIYF,TGTGCCAGCAGTCTAATACCGGGTTTCTCTGGAAACACCATATATTTT
TRBV6-5,-,-,TRBJ1-2,CASSYQGGQYGYTF,TGTGCCAGCAGTTACCAGGGCGGACAATATGGCTACACCTTC
TRBV7-7,once,TRBD1,TRBJ2-3,CASSPGQGATDTQYF,TGTGCCAGCAGCCCGGGACAGGGTGCCACAGATACGCAGTATTTT
TRBV24-1,-,-,TRBJ2-5,CATSDLGPQETQYF,TGTGCCACCAGTGATTTGGGGCCCCAGGAGACCCAGTACTTC
TRBV5-1,-,-,TRBJ1-1,CASSLTGTNTEAFF,TGCGCCAGCAGCTTGACAGGGACGAACACTGAAGCTTTCTTT
TRBV5-1,-,TRBD1,TRBJ2-3,CASSVQGRDTQYF,TGCGCCAGCAGCGTACAGGGGAGAGATACGCAGTATTTT
TRBV7-3,-,-,TRBJ1-1,CASSLQGNTEAFF,TGTGCCAGCAGCTTACAGGGCAACACTGAAGCTTTCTTT
TRBV19,-,-,TRBJ2-3,CASSQDWRRDTQYF,TGTGCCAGTAGTCAGGACTGGCGACGAGATACGCAGTATTTT
TRBV28,once,TRBD1,TRBJ2-2,CASSLGQVTNTGELFF,TGTGCCAGCAGTTTAGGACAGGTAACGAACACCGGGGAGCTGTTTTTT
TRBV19,once,-,TRBJ1-2,CASRAGEGYTF,TGTGCCAGTAGGGCAGGGGAAGGCTACACCTTC
TRBV25-1,-,-,TRBJ2-3,CASSWVGGADTQYF,TGTGCCAGCAGTTGGGTGGGGGGAGCAGATACGCAGTATTTT
TRBV2,-,-,TRBJ2-7,CASSLRGRKYF,TGTGCCAGCAGCCTCAGGGGGAGGAAGTACTTC
TRBV5-1,-,TRBD1,TRBJ2-1,CASSWKGASVAINEQFF,TGCGCCAGCAGCTGGAAGGGGGCCTCCGTGGCCATCAATGAGCAGTTCTTC
TRBV28,few,-,TRBJ1-1,CASSLGHRTEAFF,TGTGCCAGCAGCCTGGGACACCGTACTGAAGCTTTCTTT
TRBV5-1,-,TRBD1,TRBJ2-3,CASSSTSGGTGGADRDTQYF,TGCGCCAGCAGCTCCACCAGCGGCGGGACAGGGGGCGCTGATAGGGATACGCAGTATTTT
TRBV18,-,-,TRBJ2-5,CASSLMYQETQYF,TGTGCCAGCTCACTCATGTACCAAGAGACCCAGTACTTC
TRBV28,-,TRBD2,TRBJ2-3,CASSSRLTSASDTQYF,TGTGCCAGCAGTTCCCGATTGACTAGCGCCTCAGATACGCAGTATTTT
TRBV2,few,TRBD2,TRBJ2-2,CASSRTSFTGELFF,TGTGCCAGCAGTAGGACTAGCTTTACCGGGGAGCTGTTTTTT
TRBV4-1,-,TRBD1,TRBJ1-5,CASSQLPPTGGLKPQHF,TGCGCCAGCAGCCAACTCCCTCCGACAGGGGGGTTGAAGCCCCAGCATTTT
TRBV6-5,-,-,TRBJ2-1,CASSYQGQYEQFF,TGTGCCAGCAGTTACCAGGGGCAATATGAGCAGTTCTTC
TRBV5-1,-,TRBD1,TRBJ1-1,CASSFGTANTEAFF,TGCGCCAGCAGCTTCGGGACAGCGAACACTGAAGCTTTCTTT
TRBV5-1,-,TRBD1,TRBJ2-6,CASSLKGQRPSSGISGANVLTF,TGCGCCAGCAGCTTGAAGGGACAGCGGCCTTCGTCGGGTATCTCTGGGGCCAACGTCCTGACTTTC
TRBV5-6,-,TRBD1,TRBJ2-7,CASSFGDRATYEQYF,TGTGCCAGCAGCTTTGGGGACAGGGCGACCTACGAGCAGTACTTC
TRBV7-2,-,-,TRBJ2-3,CASSLAGNSRDTQYF,TGTGCCAGCAGCTTAGCGGGCAATAGTAGAGATACGCAGTATTTT
TRBV12-3/TRBV12-4,-,TRBD1,TRBJ2-5,CASSTRTGVNHF,TGTGCCAGCAGTACCAGGACAGGGGTTAACCACTTC
TRBV2,-,-,TRBJ1-2,CASKQVMANYGYTF,TGTGCCAGCAAGCAGGTTATGGCCAACTATGGCTACACCTTC
TRBV19,-,-,TRBJ1-5,CASSRILGSDNQPQHF,TGTGCCAGTAGTAGGATCCTGGGGAGCGATAATCAGCCCCAGCATTTT
TRBV11-2,once,-,TRBJ2-2,CASSFTGYAGELFF,TGTGCCAGCAGCTTCACAGGGTACGCCGGGGAGCTGTTTTTT
TRBV4-1,-,TRBD1,TRBJ2-7,CASSPEGTGGYEQYF,TGCGCCAGCAGCCCAGAGGGGACAGGGGGGTACGAGCAGTACTTC
TRBV10-3,-,-,TRBJ2-3,CAISRVDGTDTQYF,TGTGCCATCAGCAGGGTGGATGGTACAGATACGCAGTATTTT
TRBV27,-,-,TRBJ2-1,CASTAGNNEQFF,TGTGCCAGCACCGCGGGAAACAATGAGCAGTTCTTC
TRBV3-1/TRBV3-2,-,-,TRBJ1-1,CASSHSGIIGNTEAFF,TGTGCCAGCAGCCACTCAGGGATTATCGGGAACACTGAAGCTTTCTTT